Listed below are T cell receptor beta chains from one sample, sequenced in a study of T cells in narcolepsy. TCRdb keeps only in-frame clones here, not all; method: immunoSEQ multiplex PCR. Among roughly 10,000 clones listed, about 75% were seen once. The sample was CD45RA- memory CD8+ T cells from PBMCs. These receptors were obtained from a human donor with narcolepsy. The CDR3 runs from the conserved cysteine through the conserved F or W. The order of the fields is CDR3 protein, CDR3 DNA, clone size, V gene, J gene, D gene. D genes are given only for firm matches. Rows give clone size only sometimes, using once, few, many, or a class for an expanded clone.

CDR3: CASSLWTSTGELFF
DNA: TGCGCCAGCAGCCTATGGACTAGCACCGGGGAGCTGTTTTTT
size: few
V: TRBV4-3
J: TRBJ2-2
D: TRBD2

CDR3: CASSEGVLPSTDTQYF
DNA: TGTGCCAGCAGTGAAGGAGTACTTCCTAGCACAGATACGCAGTATTTT
size: few
V: TRBV25-1
J: TRBJ2-3
D: NA

CDR3: CASSQWTSADTQYF
DNA: TGCGCCAGCAGCCAATGGACTAGCGCGGATACGCAGTATTTT
size: NA
V: TRBV4-3
J: TRBJ2-3
D: TRBD2

CDR3: CASSQDLGQGSSEQYF
DNA: TGCGCCAGCAGCCAAGATTTGGGACAGGGTTCATCCGAGCAGTACTTC
size: NA
V: TRBV4-3
J: TRBJ2-7
D: TRBD1

CDR3: CASSLWGGYNTEAFF
DNA: TGTGCCAGCAGCTTATGGGGGGGCTATAACACTGAAGCTTTCTTT
size: NA
V: TRBV13
J: TRBJ1-1
D: NA

CDR3: CASSLGRGTSYEQYF
DNA: TGTGCCAGCAGTTTGGGAAGGGGTACTTCCTACGAGCAGTACTTC
size: once
V: TRBV28
J: TRBJ2-7
D: NA

CDR3: CASSDPPGQGKDIQYF
DNA: TGTGCCAGTAGCGACCCCCCGGGACAGGGAAAGGACATTCAGTACTTC
size: NA
V: TRBV19
J: TRBJ2-4
D: TRBD1

CDR3: CASSSHERGLYEQYF
DNA: TGTGCCAGCAGTTCCCACGAACGGGGTCTCTACGAGCAGTACTTC
size: NA
V: TRBV11-2
J: TRBJ2-7
D: NA

CDR3: CASSLDLSGANVLTF
DNA: TGTGCCAGCAGCTTAGATCTCTCTGGGGCCAACGTCCTGACTTTC
size: NA
V: TRBV11-3
J: TRBJ2-6
D: NA

CDR3: CASSPLGGSGNTIYF
DNA: TGTGCCAGCAGCCCTCTGGGGGGCTCTGGAAACACCATATATTTT
size: NA
V: TRBV9
J: TRBJ1-3
D: NA

CDR3: CSVAAGGADTEAFF
DNA: TGCAGCGTTGCGGCAGGGGGCGCCGACACTGAAGCTTTCTTT
size: NA
V: TRBV29-1
J: TRBJ1-1
D: TRBD1

CDR3: CAWGSLAWGNEQFF
DNA: TGTGCCTGGGGGTCTCTAGCGTGGGGCAATGAGCAGTTCTTC
size: NA
V: TRBV30
J: TRBJ2-1
D: NA

CDR3: CASSSRRRGYNEQFF
DNA: TGTGCCAGCAGCTCCCGTCGACGAGGATACAATGAGCAGTTCTTC
size: NA
V: TRBV11-3
J: TRBJ2-1
D: NA

CDR3: CATMDGLSYEQYF
DNA: TGTGCCACCATGGACGGACTTTCCTACGAGCAGTACTTC
size: NA
V: TRBV6-5
J: TRBJ2-7
D: NA

CDR3: CASSVTGYGYEQYF
DNA: TGTGCCAGCAGCGTCACAGGGTACGGCTACGAGCAGTACTTC
size: NA
V: TRBV9
J: TRBJ2-7
D: NA

CDR3: CASTQGNEAFF
DNA: TGTGCCAGCACCCAGGGGAATGAAGCTTTCTTT
size: NA
V: TRBV7-2
J: TRBJ1-1
D: NA

CDR3: CAISEGPNEQFF
DNA: TGTGCCATCAGTGAGGGACCGAATGAGCAGTTCTTC
size: large
V: TRBV10-3
J: TRBJ2-1
D: NA

CDR3: CASSLTTADPPYEQYF
DNA: TGCGCCAGCAGCCTCACTACAGCGGATCCTCCCTACGAGCAGTACTTC
size: few
V: TRBV4-3
J: TRBJ2-7
D: NA

CDR3: CASSDSGGTDTQYF
DNA: TGTGCCAGCAGTGACTCCGGGGGCACAGATACGCAGTATTTT
size: NA
V: TRBV6-4
J: TRBJ2-3
D: NA

CDR3: CASSQEKGGSYNEQFF
DNA: TGTGCCAGCAGCCAAGAGAAGGGCGGGAGTTACAATGAGCAGTTCTTC
size: few
V: TRBV4-2
J: TRBJ2-1
D: TRBD2

CDR3: CASSIGDGYEQYF
DNA: TGTGCCAGTAGTATAGGGGACGGCTACGAGCAGTACTTC
size: few
V: TRBV19
J: TRBJ2-7
D: NA

CDR3: CASSDDTEAFF
DNA: TGCGCCAGCAGCGACGACACTGAAGCTTTCTTT
size: NA
V: TRBV4-3
J: TRBJ1-1
D: NA

CDR3: CASSESQTTGELFF
DNA: TGTGCCAGCAGTGAGTCGCAGACCACCGGGGAGCTGTTTTTT
size: NA
V: TRBV2
J: TRBJ2-2
D: NA

CDR3: CASSQATSGTGAETQYF
DNA: TGCGCCAGCAGCCAGGCAACCTCCGGGACAGGGGCGGAGACCCAGTACTTC
size: NA
V: TRBV4-3
J: TRBJ2-5
D: TRBD1

CDR3: CAISEGGNTEAFF
DNA: TGTGCCATCAGTGAGGGCGGTAACACTGAAGCTTTCTTT
size: once
V: TRBV10-3
J: TRBJ1-1
D: NA

CDR3: CSVDGTGYSNEQFF
DNA: TGCAGCGTTGACGGGACAGGGTATAGCAATGAGCAGTTCTTC
size: NA
V: TRBV29-1
J: TRBJ2-1
D: TRBD1

CDR3: CATSRHRNYGYTF
DNA: TGTGCCACCAGCAGACACCGCAACTATGGCTACACCTTC
size: NA
V: TRBV15
J: TRBJ1-2
D: NA